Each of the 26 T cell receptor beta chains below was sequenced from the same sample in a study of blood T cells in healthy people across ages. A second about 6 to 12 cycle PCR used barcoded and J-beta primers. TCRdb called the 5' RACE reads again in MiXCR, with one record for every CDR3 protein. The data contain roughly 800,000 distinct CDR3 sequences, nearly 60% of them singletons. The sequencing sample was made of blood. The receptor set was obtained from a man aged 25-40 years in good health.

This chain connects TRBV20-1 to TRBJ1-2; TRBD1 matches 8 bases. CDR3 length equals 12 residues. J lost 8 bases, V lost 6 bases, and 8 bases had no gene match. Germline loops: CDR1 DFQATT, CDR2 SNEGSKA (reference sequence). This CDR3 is CSALTGDNGYTF. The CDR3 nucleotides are TGCAGTGCCCTGACAGGGGATAACGGCTACACCTTC.

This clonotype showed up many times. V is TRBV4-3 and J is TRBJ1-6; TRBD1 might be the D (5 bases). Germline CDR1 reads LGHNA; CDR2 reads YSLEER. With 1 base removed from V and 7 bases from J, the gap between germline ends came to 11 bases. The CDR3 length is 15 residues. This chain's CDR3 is CASSQGWGLNSPLHF. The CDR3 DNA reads TGCGCCAGCAGCCAAGGGTGGGGGTTAAATTCACCCCTCCACTTT.

DNA of the CDR3: TGCAGCGTTTGGGACGGAGTCTACGAGCAGTACTTC. This sequence encodes CSVWDGVYEQYF. The chain combines TRBV29-1 with TRBJ2-7; D could derive from TRBD1 or TRBD2 (5 bases each). Germline assignment: CDR1 SQVTM and CDR2 ANQGSEA. Trimming took off 5 bases at V and 3 bases at J, with 11 bases between the two ends. This CDR3 contains 12 residues.

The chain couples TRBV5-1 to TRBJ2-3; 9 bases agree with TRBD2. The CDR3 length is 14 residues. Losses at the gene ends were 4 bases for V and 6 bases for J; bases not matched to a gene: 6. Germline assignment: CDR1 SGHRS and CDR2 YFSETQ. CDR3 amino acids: CASSRRGGVDTQYF. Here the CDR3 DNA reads TGCGCCAGCAGCCGGCGGGGGGGCGTTGATACGCAGTATTTT.

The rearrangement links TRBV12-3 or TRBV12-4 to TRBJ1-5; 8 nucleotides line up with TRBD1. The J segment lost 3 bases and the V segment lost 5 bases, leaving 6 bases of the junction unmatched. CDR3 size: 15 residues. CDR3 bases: TGTGCCAGCAGTACCCAGGGGGCAAACAATCAGCCCCAGCATTTT. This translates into CASSTQGANNQPQHF.

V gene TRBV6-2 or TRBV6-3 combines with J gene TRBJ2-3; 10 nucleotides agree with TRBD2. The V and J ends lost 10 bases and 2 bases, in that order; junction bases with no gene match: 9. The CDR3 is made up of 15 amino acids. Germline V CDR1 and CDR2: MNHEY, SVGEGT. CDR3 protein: CATKGLAAYTDTQYF. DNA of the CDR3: TGTGCCACCAAAGGACTAGCGGCTTACACAGATACGCAGTATTTT.

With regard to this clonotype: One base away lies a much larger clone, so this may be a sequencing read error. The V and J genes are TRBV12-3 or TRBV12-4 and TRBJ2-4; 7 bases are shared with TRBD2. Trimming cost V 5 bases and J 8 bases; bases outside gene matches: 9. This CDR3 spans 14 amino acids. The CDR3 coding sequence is TGTGCCAGCAGTGTGTCACAGGCGGGGGACATTCAGTACTTC. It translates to CASSVSQAGDIQYF.

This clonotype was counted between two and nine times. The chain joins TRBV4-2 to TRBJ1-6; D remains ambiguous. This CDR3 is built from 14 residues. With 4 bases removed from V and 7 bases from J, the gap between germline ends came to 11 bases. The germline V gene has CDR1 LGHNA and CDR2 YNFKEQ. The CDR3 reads CASSLLSENSPLHF. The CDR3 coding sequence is TGTGCCAGCAGCCTCCTGTCAGAGAATTCACCCCTCCACTTT.

The CDR3 DNA follows: TGTGCCAGCAGTTTATTAGGATTCAGCAATCAGCCCCAGCATTTT. Translating it yields CASSLLGFSNQPQHF. The chain has TRBV27 and TRBJ1-5, with D unresolved. Germline lookup yields CDR1 MNHEY and CDR2 SMNVEV (reference sequence). The CDR3 covers 15 residues. V dropped 1 base and J dropped 1 base, with 8 bases sitting between them.

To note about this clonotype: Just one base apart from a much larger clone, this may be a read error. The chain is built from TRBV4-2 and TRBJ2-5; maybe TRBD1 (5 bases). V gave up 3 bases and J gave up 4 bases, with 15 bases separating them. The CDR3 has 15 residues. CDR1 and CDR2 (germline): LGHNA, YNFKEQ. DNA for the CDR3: TGTGCCAGCAGCCATGAGATAGGGGCTAGAGAGACCCAGTACTTC. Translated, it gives CASSHEIGARETQYF.

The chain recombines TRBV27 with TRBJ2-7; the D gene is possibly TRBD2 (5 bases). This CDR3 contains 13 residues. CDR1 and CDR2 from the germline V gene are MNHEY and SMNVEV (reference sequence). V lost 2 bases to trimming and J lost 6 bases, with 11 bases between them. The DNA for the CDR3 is TGTGCCAGCAGTTTAGGGCTAGCTAGCGAGCAGTACTTC. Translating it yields CASSLGLASEQYF.

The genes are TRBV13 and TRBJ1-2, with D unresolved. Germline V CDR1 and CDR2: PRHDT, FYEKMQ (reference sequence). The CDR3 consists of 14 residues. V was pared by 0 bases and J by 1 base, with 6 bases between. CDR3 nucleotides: TGTGCCAGCAGCTTAGGTCCGGATAACTATGGCTACACCTTC. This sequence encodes CASSLGPDNYGYTF.

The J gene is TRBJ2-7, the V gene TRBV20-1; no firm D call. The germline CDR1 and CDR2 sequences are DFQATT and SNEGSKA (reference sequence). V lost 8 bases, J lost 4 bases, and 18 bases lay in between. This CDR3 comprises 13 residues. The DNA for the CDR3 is TGCAGTCCCAAGGTTTCCCACAGTTACGAGCAGTACTTC. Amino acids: CSPKVSHSYEQYF.

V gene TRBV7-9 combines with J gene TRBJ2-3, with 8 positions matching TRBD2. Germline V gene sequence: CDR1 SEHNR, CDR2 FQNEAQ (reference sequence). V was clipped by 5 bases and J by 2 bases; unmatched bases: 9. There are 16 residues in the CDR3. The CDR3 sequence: CASSPTGGAHTDTQYF. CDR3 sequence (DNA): TGTGCCAGCAGCCCCACGGGGGGGGCCCACACAGATACGCAGTATTTT.

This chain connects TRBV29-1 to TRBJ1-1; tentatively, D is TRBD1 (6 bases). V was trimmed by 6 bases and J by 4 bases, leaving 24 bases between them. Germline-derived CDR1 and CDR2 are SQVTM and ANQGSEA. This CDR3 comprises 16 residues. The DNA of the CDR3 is TGCAGCGTAGACGGGCTCACAGGGACGGGGAGCACTGAAGCTTTCTTT. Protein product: CSVDGLTGTGSTEAFF.

CDR3 sequence: CASSRGQAASDYGYTF. For the CDR3, the DNA is TGCGCCAGCAGCAGGGGACAGGCCGCGTCTGACTATGGCTACACCTTC. V gene TRBV5-1 combines with J gene TRBJ1-2, with 8 bases that match TRBD1. CDR1 and CDR2 from the germline V gene are SGHRS and YFSETQ. The CDR3 length is 16 residues. V gave up 4 bases and J gave up 3 bases; unmatched junction bases: 11.

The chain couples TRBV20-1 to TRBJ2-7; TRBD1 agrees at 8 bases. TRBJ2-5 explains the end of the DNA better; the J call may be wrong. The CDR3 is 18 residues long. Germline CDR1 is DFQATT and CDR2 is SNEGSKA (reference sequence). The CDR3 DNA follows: TGCAGTGCTAGAGCTGATACACGGACAGGGATGGTCCAAGAGACCCAGTACTTC. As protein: CSARADTRTGMVQETQYF.

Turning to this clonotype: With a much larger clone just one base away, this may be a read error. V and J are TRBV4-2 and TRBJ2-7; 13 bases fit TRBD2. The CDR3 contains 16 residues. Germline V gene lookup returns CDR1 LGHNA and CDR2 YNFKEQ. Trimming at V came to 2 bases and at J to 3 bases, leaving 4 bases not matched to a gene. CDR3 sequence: CASSQRLAGGGYEQYF. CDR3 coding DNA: TGTGCCAGCAGCCAACGACTAGCGGGAGGAGGCTACGAGCAGTACTTC.

CDR3 bases: TGTGCCAGCAGCCAAGCAAAGGGGACAGGGAGGGAGCAGTACTTC. Its protein is CASSQAKGTGREQYF. The rearrangement joins TRBV4-2 to TRBJ2-4; 9 nucleotides match TRBD1. CDR3 length: 15 amino acids. V shed 1 base and J 13 bases; nucleotides not matched to a gene: 11. Germline assignment: CDR1 LGHNA and CDR2 YNFKEQ.

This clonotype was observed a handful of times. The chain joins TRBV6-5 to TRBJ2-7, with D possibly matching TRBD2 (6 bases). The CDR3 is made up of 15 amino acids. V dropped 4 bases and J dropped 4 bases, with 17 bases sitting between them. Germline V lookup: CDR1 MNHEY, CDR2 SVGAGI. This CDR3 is CASSSLSSGGYEQYF. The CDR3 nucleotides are TGTGCCAGCAGTTCCCTGAGTAGCGGCGGGTACGAGCAGTACTTC.

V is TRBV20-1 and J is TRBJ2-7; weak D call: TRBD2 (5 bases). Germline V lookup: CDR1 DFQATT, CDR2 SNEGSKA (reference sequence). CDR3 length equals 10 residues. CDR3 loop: CSPSGYEQYF. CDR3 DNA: TGCAGCCCCAGCGGCTACGAGCAGTACTTC.

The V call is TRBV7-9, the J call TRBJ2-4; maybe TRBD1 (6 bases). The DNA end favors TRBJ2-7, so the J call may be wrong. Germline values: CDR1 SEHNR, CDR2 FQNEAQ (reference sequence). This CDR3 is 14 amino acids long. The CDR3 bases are TGTGCCAGCAGCCACAGGGATCCCCCCTACGAGCAGTACTTC. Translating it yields CASSHRDPPYEQYF.

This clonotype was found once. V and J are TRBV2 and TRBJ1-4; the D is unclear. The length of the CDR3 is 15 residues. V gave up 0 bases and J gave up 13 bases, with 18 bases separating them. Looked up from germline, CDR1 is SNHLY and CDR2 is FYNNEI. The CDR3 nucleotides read TGTGCCAGCAGTGAAGCGGGATCCTTAATGAAGAGACTGTTTTTT. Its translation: CASSEAGSLMKRLFF.

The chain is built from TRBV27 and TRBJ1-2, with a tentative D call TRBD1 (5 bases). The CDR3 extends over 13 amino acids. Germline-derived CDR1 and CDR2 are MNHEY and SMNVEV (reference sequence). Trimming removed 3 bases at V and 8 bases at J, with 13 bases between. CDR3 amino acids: CASSFRAGEGYTF. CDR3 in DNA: TGTGCCAGCAGTTTCCGGGCGGGGGAAGGCTACACCTTC.

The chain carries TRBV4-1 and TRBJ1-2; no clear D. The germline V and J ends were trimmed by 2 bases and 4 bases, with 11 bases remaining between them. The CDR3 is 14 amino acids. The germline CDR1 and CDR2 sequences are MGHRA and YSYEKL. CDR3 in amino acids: CASSQLGLSYGYTF. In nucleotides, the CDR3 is TGCGCCAGCAGCCAACTGGGCCTCTCCTATGGCTACACCTTC.

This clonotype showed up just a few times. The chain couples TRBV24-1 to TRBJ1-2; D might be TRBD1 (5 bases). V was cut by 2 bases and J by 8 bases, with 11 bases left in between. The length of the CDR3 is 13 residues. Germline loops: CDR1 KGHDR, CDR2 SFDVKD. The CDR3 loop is CATSDSRVGGYTF. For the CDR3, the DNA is TGTGCCACCAGTGATTCCAGGGTTGGCGGCTACACCTTC.